One and the same sample provided the 8 T cell receptor beta chains below, sequenced in a study of control samples from healthy donors and cancer patients. Measured with immunoSEQ multiplex PCR; TCRdb has only the in-frame clones, and not every one. The repertoire holds some 67,000 clones, with roughly nine tenths as singletons. Sample: PBMCs. These receptors all come from a man aged 60-69 years with lung cancer.

The chain links TRBV7-8 to TRBJ1-6; maybe TRBD1 (6 bases). The CDR3 runs 14 residues. V was trimmed by 6 bases and J by 9 bases, leaving 15 bases between them. The germline V gene has CDR1 SGHVS and CDR2 FQNEAQ. The CDR3 nucleotides read TGTGCCAGCAGAAGGGGGGGTCCAACTTCACCCCTCCACTTT. Its protein product is CASRRGGPTSPLHF.

The V and J genes are TRBV29-1 and TRBJ2-5, with D perhaps matching TRBD1 or TRBD2 (5 bases each). Germline values: CDR1 SQVTM, CDR2 ANQGSEA. The CDR3 consists of 14 residues. The V gene lost 1 base and the J gene lost 5 bases, with 14 bases spanning the gap. CDR3 amino acids: CSVEGSTREETQYF. The CDR3 coding sequence is TGCAGCGTTGAAGGCTCCACCAGGGAGGAGACCCAGTACTTC.

V is TRBV9 and J is TRBJ2-3; D perhaps matches TRBD2 (6 bases). V shed 4 bases and J shed 0 bases, with 15 bases lying between them. Germline CDR1 SGDLS, CDR2 YYNGEE. The CDR3 contains 16 residues. CDR3 sequence (DNA): TGTGCCAGCAGCACACGTGCCGGGACTAGCACAGATACGCAGTATTTT. Protein: CASSTRAGTSTDTQYF.

This clone was observed a single time. The chain links TRBV10-3 to TRBJ2-1; a weak D match, TRBD2 (6 bases). The CDR3 covers 13 residues. From germline, CDR1 is ENHRY and CDR2 SYGVKD. V lost 5 bases to trimming and J lost 9 bases, with 14 bases between them. CDR3 protein: CAISTTAGGEQFF. The CDR3, as DNA: TGTGCCATCAGTACGACTGCCGGGGGTGAGCAGTTCTTC.

V usage is TRBV25-1 and J usage is TRBJ1-1; 7 positions agree with TRBD1. The ends lost 3 bases at V and 4 bases at J; junction bases unmatched: 8. This CDR3 contains 15 residues. Germline CDR1 reads MGHDK; CDR2 reads SYGVNS. CDR3 coding DNA: TGTGCCAGCAGTGACCTTCGGGCAGGGGGCACTGAAGCTTTCTTT. It is translated as CASSDLRAGGTEAFF.

The CDR3 region is CASSPGGTEFF. DNA of the CDR3: TGTGCCAGTAGTCCTGGAGGGACCGAGTTCTTC. J is TRBJ2-1 and V is TRBV19, with a tentative D call TRBD2 (6 bases). The germline CDR1 and CDR2 sequences are LNHDA and SQIVND (reference sequence). Trimming took off 5 bases at V and 14 bases at J, with 13 bases between the two ends. The CDR3 totals 11 residues.

The chain has TRBV9 and TRBJ2-7; the match to TRBD1 covers 9 bases. Germline CDR1 reads SGDLS; CDR2 reads YYNGEE. The CDR3 runs 15 residues. V shed 2 bases and J 3 bases; nucleotides not matched to a gene: 6. The CDR3 spells CASSVTDRGFYEQYF. The CDR3, as DNA: TGTGCCAGCAGCGTTACGGACAGGGGATTCTACGAGCAGTACTTC.

The chain has TRBV4-1 and TRBJ1-1; 10 bases agree with TRBD1. Germline CDR1 is MGHRA and CDR2 is YSYEKL. The CDR3 is 17 residues long. The ends lost 4 bases at V and 2 bases at J; junction bases unmatched: 10. For the CDR3, the DNA is TGCGCCAGCAGCCCGCCTCTCGGACAGGGGGTAAACACTGAAGCTTTCTTT. As protein: CASSPPLGQGVNTEAFF.